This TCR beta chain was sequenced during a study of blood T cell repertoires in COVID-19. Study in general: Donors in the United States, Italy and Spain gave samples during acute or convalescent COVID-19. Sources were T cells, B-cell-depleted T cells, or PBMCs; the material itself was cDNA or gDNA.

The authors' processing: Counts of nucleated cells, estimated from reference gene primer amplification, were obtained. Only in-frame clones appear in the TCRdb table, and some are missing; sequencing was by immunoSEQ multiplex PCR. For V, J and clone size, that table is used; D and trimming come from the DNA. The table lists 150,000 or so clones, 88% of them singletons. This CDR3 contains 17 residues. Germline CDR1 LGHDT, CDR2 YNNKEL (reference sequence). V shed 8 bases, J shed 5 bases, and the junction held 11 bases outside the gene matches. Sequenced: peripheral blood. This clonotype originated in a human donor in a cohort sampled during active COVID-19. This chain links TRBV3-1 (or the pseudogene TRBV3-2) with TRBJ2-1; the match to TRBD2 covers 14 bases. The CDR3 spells CASAGTSGRGRDNEQFF. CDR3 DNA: TGTGCCAGCGCCGGGACTAGCGGGAGAGGGCGGGACAATGAGCAGTTCTTC.